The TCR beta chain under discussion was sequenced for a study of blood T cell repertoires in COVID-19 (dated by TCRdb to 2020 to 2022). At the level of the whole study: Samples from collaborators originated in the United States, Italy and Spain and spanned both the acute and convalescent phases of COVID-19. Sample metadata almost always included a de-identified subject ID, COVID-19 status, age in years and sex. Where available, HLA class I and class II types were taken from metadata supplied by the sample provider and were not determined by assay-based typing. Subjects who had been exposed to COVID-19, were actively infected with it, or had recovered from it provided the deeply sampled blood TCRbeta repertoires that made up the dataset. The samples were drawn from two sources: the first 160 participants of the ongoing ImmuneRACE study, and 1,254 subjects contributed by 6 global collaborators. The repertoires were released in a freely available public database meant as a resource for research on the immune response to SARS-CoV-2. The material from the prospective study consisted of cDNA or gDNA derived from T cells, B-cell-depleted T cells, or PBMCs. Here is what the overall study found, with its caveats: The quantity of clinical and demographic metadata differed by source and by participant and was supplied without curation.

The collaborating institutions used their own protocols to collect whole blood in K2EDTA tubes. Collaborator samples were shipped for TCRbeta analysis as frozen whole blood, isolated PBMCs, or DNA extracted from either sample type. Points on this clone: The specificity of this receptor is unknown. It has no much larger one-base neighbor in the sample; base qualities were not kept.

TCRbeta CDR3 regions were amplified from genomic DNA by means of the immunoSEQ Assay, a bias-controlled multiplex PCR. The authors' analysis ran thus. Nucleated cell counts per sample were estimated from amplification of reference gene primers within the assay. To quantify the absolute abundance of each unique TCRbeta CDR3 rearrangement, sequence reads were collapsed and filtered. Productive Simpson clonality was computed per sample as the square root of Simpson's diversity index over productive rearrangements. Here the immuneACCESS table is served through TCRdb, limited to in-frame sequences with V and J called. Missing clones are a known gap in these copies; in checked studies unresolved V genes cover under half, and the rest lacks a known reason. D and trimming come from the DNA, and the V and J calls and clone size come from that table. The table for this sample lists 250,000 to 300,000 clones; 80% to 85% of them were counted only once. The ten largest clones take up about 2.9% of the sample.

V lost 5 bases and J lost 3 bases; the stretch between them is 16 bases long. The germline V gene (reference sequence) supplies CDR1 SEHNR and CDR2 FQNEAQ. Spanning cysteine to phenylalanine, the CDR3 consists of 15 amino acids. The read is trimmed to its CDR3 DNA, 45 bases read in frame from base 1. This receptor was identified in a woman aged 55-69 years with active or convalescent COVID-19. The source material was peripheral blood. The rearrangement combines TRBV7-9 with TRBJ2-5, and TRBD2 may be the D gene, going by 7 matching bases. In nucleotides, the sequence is TGTGCCAGCAGCCAGGGCCCGGGGGGCGAAGAGACCCAGTACTTC. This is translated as CASSQGPGGEETQYF.